The rows below give T cell receptor beta chains drawn from one sample of a study of human T cells and chemical hapten exposure. TCRdb re-derived calls from the RACE reads in MiXCR, one entry per CDR3 protein. The data show under 200,000 distinct CDR3 sequences, roughly 30% seen once. Sequenced material: whole blood, taken in connection with sensitization to the hapten diphenylcyclopropenone (DPC). Receptor source: a woman aged 30 to 39 with alopecia areata. Some clones in this sample may be carry-over from other donors' samples. The CDR3 runs from the conserved cysteine through the conserved F or W. The D gene is left open where the match is weak. A row's size may be missing; if present it is once, few, many or a size class.

v_call	d_call	j_call	clone_size	cdr3_nt	cdr3_aa
TRBV6-5	-	TRBJ1-2	-	TGTGCCAGCAGTTATAACAGCTATGGCTACACCTTC	CASSYNSYGYTF
TRBV10-3	-	TRBJ2-7	-	TGTGCCATCAGTGGTCGCAGGGAATTTGATGAGCAGTACTTC	CAISGRREFDEQYF
TRBV11-2	TRBD1	TRBJ1-1	few	TGTGCCAGCAGCCCCGACAGGGTTAGAGACACTGAAGCTTTCTTT	CASSPDRVRDTEAFF
TRBV28	-	TRBJ2-3	many	TGTGCCAGCAGTTTCGGCGTGGGGGTCGACTACTTCACAGATACGCAGTATTTT	CASSFGVGVDYFTDTQYF
TRBV28	-	TRBJ2-2	few	TGTGCCAGCAGTTTATCGAACAGGAGGGAGCTGTTTTTT	CASSLSNRRELFF
TRBV7-6	-	TRBJ2-2	-	TGTGCCAGCAGCCCCACTAGGGATGGCACCGGGGAGCTGTTTTTT	CASSPTRDGTGELFF
TRBV29-1	-	TRBJ2-3	few	TGCAGGGTTGGCGAAGTTAGCACAGATACGCAGTATTTT	CRVGEVSTDTQYF
TRBV7-2	TRBD1	TRBJ1-2	-	TGTGCCAGCAGCTTAGACAGGGGGGCCTATGGCTACACCTTC	CASSLDRGAYGYTF
TRBV6-2/TRBV6-3	-	TRBJ2-3	few	TGTGCCAGCAGTTCTACAGTGGATACGCAGTATTTT	CASSSTVDTQYF
TRBV7-9	TRBD1	TRBJ2-1	-	TGTGCCAGCAGCCCAGAACGGACAGGGGTCAATGAGCAGTTCTTC	CASSPERTGVNEQFF
TRBV7-2	TRBD1	TRBJ1-2	few	TGTGCCAGCAGCTTTGGGACAGGGGGCCATTATCGGTATGGCTACACCTTC	CASSFGTGGHYRYGYTF
TRBV20-1	-	TRBJ1-5	-	TGCAGTGCCCACCGGGACCCTAGGCAGCCCCAGCATTTT	CSAHRDPRQPQHF
TRBV16	-	TRBJ1-1	many	TGTGCCAGCAGCCTGGCGGGAGCCAAGGTTGAAGCTTTCTTT	CASSLAGAKVEAFF
TRBV21-1	-	TRBJ2-3	-	TGTGCCGGCTCAAGGTCTGTTGTAGAGGGGCCCGTGACAGATACGCAGTATTTT	CAGSRSVVEGPVTDTQYF
TRBV29-1	-	TRBJ1-3	many	TGCAGCGTTGAGGACGAAAACACCATATATTTT	CSVEDENTIYF
TRBV4-3	-	TRBJ1-1	many	TGCGCCAGCAGCCAAGGGGGGGGTGGGACTGAAGCTTTCTTT	CASSQGGGGTEAFF
TRBV12-3/TRBV12-4	-	TRBJ1-4	-	TGTGCCAGCAGTTCCTACCTCCAATTGGGCAATGAAAAACTGTTTTTT	CASSSYLQLGNEKLFF
TRBV6-5	TRBD1	TRBJ2-5	few	TGTGCCAGCAGTTACGGGACAGGGAGAGAGACCCAGTACTTC	CASSYGTGRETQYF
TRBV19	-	TRBJ2-6	few	TGTGCCAGTAGGACCGTGCGGTCTGGGGCCAACGTCCTGACTTTC	CASRTVRSGANVLTF
TRBV29-1	TRBD1	TRBJ2-7	-	TGCAGCGTCAGACAGGGGATGGGGGAGCAGTACTTC	CSVRQGMGEQYF
TRBV7-2	TRBD2	TRBJ2-3	-	TGTGCCAGCAGCTTAGACGGCGGGAGGCGTTTCGATACGCAGTATTTT	CASSLDGGRRFDTQYF
TRBV7-9	-	TRBJ1-1	-	TGTGCCAGCAGCTTAGGCGCCGAAGGGACTGAAGCTTTCTTT	CASSLGAEGTEAFF
TRBV20-1	TRBD2	TRBJ2-1	many	TGCAGTGCCAGAACTAGCGGGAGCGCTTCCGCACGCTCCGATGAGCAGTTCTTC	CSARTSGSASARSDEQFF
TRBV27	TRBD2	TRBJ2-3	few	TGTGCCAGCAGTTTAGGGCGGGGGGGACACACAGATACGCAGTATTTT	CASSLGRGGHTDTQYF
TRBV29-1	TRBD2	TRBJ2-3	few	TGCAGCGCCCAGACTAGCCTCAGCACAGATACGCAGTATTTT	CSAQTSLSTDTQYF
TRBV6-1	-	TRBJ1-4	-	TGTGCCAGCAGTGAAACCGGGACGATGGTTGGTGAAAAACTGTTTTTT	CASSETGTMVGEKLFF
TRBV6-5	-	TRBJ1-1	-	TGTGCCAGCAGTTACACAGCACCGAGCACTGAAGCTTTCTTT	CASSYTAPSTEAFF
TRBV10-3	-	TRBJ2-1	few	TGTGCCATCGGTACTAGCTTCAATGAGCAGTTCTTC	CAIGTSFNEQFF
TRBV27	-	TRBJ2-7	many	TGTGCCAGCAGTGCGGGGTCGAGCTCCTACGAGCAGTACTTC	CASSAGSSSYEQYF
TRBV7-2	-	TRBJ2-3	few	TGTGCCAGCAGCTTAGCGGGGCATGTCACAGATACGCAGTATTTT	CASSLAGHVTDTQYF
TRBV28	-	TRBJ2-4	-	TGTGCCAGTACGGGGAGGATCGACATTCAGTACTTC	CASTGRIDIQYF
TRBV7-8	-	TRBJ1-5	few	TGTGCCAGCAGCTTACAGGGGACCAATCAGCCCCAGCATTTT	CASSLQGTNQPQHF
TRBV5-5	TRBD2	TRBJ2-3	-	TGTGCCAGCAGCGCCCGCGGACTAGCGGGAGTAGATACGCAGTATTTT	CASSARGLAGVDTQYF
TRBV20-1	-	TRBJ1-1	many	TGCAGTGCTAGATACAGGGCGGACACTGAAGCTTTCTTT	CSARYRADTEAFF
TRBV28	-	TRBJ1-1	-	TGTGCCAGCAGTTTATCGGCGTCTCCCCGGGTGAACACTGAAGCTTTCTTT	CASSLSASPRVNTEAFF
TRBV28	TRBD1	TRBJ1-3	few	TGTGCCAGCAGGACAGGGGATCATGGAAACACCATATATTTT	CASRTGDHGNTIYF
TRBV28	TRBD1	TRBJ2-2	few	TGTGCCAGCAGTTTCGTGGGACAGGGGTTTCCCGGCACCGGGGAGCTGTTTTTT	CASSFVGQGFPGTGELFF
TRBV28	TRBD1	TRBJ2-5	-	TGTGCCAGCAGCCCATATAGACAGGGGATGTCACAAGAGACCCAGTACTTC	CASSPYRQGMSQETQYF
TRBV28	-	TRBJ1-1	few	TGTGCCAGCAGCCCAAGGGGGATTAAGACTGAAGCTTTCTTT	CASSPRGIKTEAFF
TRBV10-3	TRBD1	TRBJ1-1	-	TGTGCCATCAGCCCGGGACAGGGAGGCACTGAAGCTTTCTTT	CAISPGQGGTEAFF
TRBV28	-	TRBJ2-4	few	TGTGCCAGCAGTTATTCTAGAAACATTCAGTACTTC	CASSYSRNIQYF
TRBV10-3	-	TRBJ1-6	-	TGTGCCATCAGTGTAAGCCAACGGGGGATTTCTTCACCCCTCCACTTT	CAISVSQRGISSPLHF
TRBV28	-	TRBJ2-2	few	TGTGCCAGCAGTAAATCAGGGAACACCGGGGAGCTGTTTTTT	CASSKSGNTGELFF
TRBV29-1	TRBD1	TRBJ1-2	-	TGCAGCGTTGAGGGGGGACAGGGTGCGAACTATGGCTACACCTTC	CSVEGGQGANYGYTF
TRBV28	-	TRBJ2-1	few	TGTGCCAGCTCCCCAGTTACTTTACGCAATGAGCAGTTCTTC	CASSPVTLRNEQFF
TRBV19	TRBD2	TRBJ2-4	few	TGTGCCAGTAGTATAGATGGGCTAGCGGAGGCTGGTTGGAAAAACATTCAGTACTTC	CASSIDGLAEAGWKNIQYF
TRBV28	TRBD1	TRBJ1-5	few	TGTGCCAGCATTGCCGACAGGGGGCTTAGTCAGCCCCAGCATTTT	CASIADRGLSQPQHF
TRBV10-3	TRBD2	TRBJ2-2	-	TGTGCCACCGCCCCGGGACTAGCAGACACCGGGGAGCTGTTTTTT	CATAPGLADTGELFF
TRBV20-1	TRBD2	TRBJ2-5	few	TGCAGTGCTAGAGAAGGGACTAGCGGGGGAAAGACCCAGTACTTC	CSAREGTSGGKTQYF